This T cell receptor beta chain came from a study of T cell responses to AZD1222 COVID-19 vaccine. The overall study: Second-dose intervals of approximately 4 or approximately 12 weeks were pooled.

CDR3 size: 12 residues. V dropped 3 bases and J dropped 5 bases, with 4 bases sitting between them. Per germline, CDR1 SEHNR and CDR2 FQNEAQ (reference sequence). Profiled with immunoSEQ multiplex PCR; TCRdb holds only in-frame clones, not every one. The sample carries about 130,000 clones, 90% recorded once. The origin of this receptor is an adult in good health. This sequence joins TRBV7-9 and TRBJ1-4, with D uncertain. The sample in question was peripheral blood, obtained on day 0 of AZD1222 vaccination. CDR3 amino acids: CASSLSNEKLFF. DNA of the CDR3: TGTGCCAGCAGCTTGTCGAATGAAAAACTGTTTTTT. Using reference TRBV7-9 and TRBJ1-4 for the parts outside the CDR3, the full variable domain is DTGVSQNPRHKITKRGQNVTFRCDPISEHNRLYWYRQTLGQGPEFLTYFQNEAQLEKSRLLSDRFSAERPKGSFSTLEIQRTEQGDSAMYLCASSLSNEKLFFGSGTQLSVL.